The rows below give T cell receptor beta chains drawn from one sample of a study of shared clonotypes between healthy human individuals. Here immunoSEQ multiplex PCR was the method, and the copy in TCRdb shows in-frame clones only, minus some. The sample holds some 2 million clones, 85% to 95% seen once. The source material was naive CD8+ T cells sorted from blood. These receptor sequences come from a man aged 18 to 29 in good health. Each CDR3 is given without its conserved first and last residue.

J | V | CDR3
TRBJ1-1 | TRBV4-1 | ASSQPGQGLVAF
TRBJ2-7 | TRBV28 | ASSFGGSYEQY
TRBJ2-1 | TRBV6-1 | ASSQPDRYNEQF
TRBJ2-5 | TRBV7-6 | ASSLGTGRETQY
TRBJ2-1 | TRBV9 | ASSVDPGAGQYNNEQF
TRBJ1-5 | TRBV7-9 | ASSYSQGIQEDQPQH
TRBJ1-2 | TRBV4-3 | ASSQEDTGYGYT
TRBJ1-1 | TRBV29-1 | SVEAGGGYPLMNTEAF
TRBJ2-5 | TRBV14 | ASSRDRVQETQY
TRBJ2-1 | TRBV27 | ASTSSGRSSYNEQF
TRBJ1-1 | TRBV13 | ASSEGRGDAF
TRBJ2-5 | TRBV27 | ASSLLGARAGETQY
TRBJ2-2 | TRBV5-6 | ASSPLRAGELF
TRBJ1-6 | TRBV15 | ATSSTKQGNSPLH
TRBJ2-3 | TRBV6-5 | ASSYVPGQTDTQY
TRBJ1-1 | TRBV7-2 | ASSLGGQLTSNTEAF
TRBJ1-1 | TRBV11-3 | ASSYGEAF
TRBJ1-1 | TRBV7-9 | ASSLTGGTEAF
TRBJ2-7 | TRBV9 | ASSVGDRTYEQY
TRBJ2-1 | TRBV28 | ASSLRDNEQF
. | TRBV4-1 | ASSQDERDGSYEQY
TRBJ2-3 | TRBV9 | ASSVARAPDTQY